The entry below gives a single T cell receptor beta chain sequence along with its context. Its antigen is currently unknown. CD8+ and CD4+ T cells taken from blood had their TCR beta sequenced. Reverse transcription of 0.5 to 1 ug RNA used random hexamers. The TCR beta CDR3 was amplified by immunoSEQ multiplex PCR across 54 Vbeta, 13 Jbeta. In TCRdb, the immunoSEQ multiplex PCR reads were re-called with MiXCR into one record per CDR3 protein. The sample shows around 80,000 distinct CDR3 sequences, around 93% of them seen only once. The data were obtained in a study of CD8 T cells in Susac syndrome. Study-level findings and limits: It was in TEMRA cells and active patients that Susac CD8+ clonal expansion peaked. The study recognized that its TCR sequencing and HLA analysis covered a relatively small number of individuals.

The germline CDR1 and CDR2 sequences are KGHSH and LQKENI. V was shortened by 2 bases and J by 5 bases, with 5 bases between the two germline ends. The CDR3 spans 12 residues. The specimen sequenced was CD8+ T cells from PBMCs. This rearrangement joins TRBV18 to TRBJ2-3; D is ambiguous. The TCR comes from a human donor with Susac syndrome. The chain's CDR3 is CASSPSGDTQYF. The DNA for the CDR3 is TGTGCCAGCTCACCATCGGGAGATACGCAGTATTTT.